This TCR beta chain was identified in a study of identifying expanded T cells in peripheral blood. Collection occurred without any documented infections or immune events in donors. The protocol was immunoSEQ multiplex PCR, while the TCRdb copy is restricted to in-frame clones and leaves out a portion. The sample includes some 93,000 clones, 85% to 90% seen only once; the top ten take roughly 3.9%. Looked up from germline, CDR1 is ENHRY and CDR2 is SYGVKD. The V and J ends lost 4 bases and 5 bases respectively, with 11 bases between them. This CDR3 has 13 amino acids. The chain recombines TRBV10-3 with TRBJ2-5; possibly TRBD1 for D (6 bases). This clonotype originated in a person between 18 and 70 years old in good health. What was sequenced was blood. CDR3 DNA: TGTGCCATCAGTGCCACAGGGTTTGAGACCCAGTACTTC. Translation gives CAISATGFETQYF.